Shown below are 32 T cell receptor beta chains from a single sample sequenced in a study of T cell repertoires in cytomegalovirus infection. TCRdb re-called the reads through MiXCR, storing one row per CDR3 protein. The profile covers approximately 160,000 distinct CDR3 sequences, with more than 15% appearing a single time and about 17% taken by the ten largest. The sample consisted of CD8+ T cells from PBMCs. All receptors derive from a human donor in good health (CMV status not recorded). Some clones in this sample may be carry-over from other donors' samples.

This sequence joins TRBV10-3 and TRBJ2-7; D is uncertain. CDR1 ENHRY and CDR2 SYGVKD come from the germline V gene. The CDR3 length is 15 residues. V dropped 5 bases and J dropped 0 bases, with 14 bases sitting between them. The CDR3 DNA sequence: TGTGCCATCAGTACCCAGGACGGCACCTCCTACGAGCAGTACTTC. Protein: CAISTQDGTSYEQYF.

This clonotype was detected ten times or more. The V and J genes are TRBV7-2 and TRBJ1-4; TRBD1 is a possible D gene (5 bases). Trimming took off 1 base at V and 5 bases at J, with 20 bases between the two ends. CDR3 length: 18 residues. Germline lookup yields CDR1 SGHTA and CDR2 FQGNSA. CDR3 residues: CASSLDPPVTAANEKLFF. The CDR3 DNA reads TGTGCCAGCAGCTTAGATCCACCTGTGACAGCAGCAAATGAAAAACTGTTTTTT.

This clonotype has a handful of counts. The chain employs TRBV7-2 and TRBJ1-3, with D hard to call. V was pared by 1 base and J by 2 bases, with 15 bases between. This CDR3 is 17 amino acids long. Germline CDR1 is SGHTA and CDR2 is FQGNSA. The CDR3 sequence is CASSLVTGLGPGNTIYF. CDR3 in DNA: TGTGCCAGCAGCTTAGTGACCGGCCTAGGGCCTGGAAACACCATATATTTT.

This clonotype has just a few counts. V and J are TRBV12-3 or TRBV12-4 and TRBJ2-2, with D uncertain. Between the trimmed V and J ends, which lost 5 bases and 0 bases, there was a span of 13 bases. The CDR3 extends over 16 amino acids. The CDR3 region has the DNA TGTGCCAGCAGTCCTCACCGGGCGCCGAACACCGGGGAGCTGTTTTTT. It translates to CASSPHRAPNTGELFF.

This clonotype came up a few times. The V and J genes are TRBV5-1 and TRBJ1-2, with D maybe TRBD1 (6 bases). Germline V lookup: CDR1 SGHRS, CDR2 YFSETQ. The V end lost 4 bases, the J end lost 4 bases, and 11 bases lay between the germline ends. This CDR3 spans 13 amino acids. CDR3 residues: CASSPDSFYGYTF. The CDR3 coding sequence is TGCGCCAGCAGCCCGGACAGTTTCTATGGCTACACCTTC.

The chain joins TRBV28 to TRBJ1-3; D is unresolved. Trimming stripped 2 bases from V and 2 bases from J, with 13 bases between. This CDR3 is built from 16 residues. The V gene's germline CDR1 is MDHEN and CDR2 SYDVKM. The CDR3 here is CASSLPPASPGNTIYF. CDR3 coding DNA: TGTGCCAGCAGTTTACCCCCAGCAAGTCCTGGAAACACCATATATTTT.

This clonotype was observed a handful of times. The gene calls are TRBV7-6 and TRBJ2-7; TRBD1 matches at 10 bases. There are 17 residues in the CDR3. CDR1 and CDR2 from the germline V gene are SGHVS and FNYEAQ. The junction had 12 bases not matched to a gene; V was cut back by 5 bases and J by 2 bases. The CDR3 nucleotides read TGTGCCAGCAGCGATATTTCACCGGGACAGGGGACCTACGAGCAGTACTTC. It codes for CASSDISPGQGTYEQYF.

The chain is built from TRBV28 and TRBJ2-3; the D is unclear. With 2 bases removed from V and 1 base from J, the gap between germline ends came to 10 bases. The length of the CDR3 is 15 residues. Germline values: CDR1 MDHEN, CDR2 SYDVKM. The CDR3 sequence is CASSLGQKRTDTQYF. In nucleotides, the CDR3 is TGTGCCAGCAGTTTAGGTCAGAAACGCACAGATACGCAGTATTTT.

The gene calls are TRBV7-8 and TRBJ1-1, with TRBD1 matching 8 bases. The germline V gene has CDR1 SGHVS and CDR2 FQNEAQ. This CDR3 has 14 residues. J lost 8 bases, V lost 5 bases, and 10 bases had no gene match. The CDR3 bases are TGTGCCAGCAGCCTCCAGACTCGGACAGGGGAAGCTTTCTTT. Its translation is CASSLQTRTGEAFF.

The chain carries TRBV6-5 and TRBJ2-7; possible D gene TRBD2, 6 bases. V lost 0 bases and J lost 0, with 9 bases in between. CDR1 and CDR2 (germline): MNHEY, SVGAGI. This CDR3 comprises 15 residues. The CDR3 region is CASSYSSGDSYEQYF. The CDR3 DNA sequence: TGTGCCAGCAGTTACTCGTCGGGGGACTCCTACGAGCAGTACTTC.

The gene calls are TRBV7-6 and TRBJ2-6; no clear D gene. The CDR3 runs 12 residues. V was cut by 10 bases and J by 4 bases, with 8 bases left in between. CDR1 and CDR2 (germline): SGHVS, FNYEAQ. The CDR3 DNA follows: TGTGCCACCTTATTCGGGGCCAACGTCCTGACTTTC. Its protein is CATLFGANVLTF.

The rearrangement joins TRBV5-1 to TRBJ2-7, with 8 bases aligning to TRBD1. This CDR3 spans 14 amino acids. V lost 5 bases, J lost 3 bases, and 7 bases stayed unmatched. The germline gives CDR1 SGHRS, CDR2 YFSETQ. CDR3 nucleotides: TGCGCCAGCAGAGGAGGGACAGGAAGCTACGAGCAGTACTTC. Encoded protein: CASRGGTGSYEQYF.

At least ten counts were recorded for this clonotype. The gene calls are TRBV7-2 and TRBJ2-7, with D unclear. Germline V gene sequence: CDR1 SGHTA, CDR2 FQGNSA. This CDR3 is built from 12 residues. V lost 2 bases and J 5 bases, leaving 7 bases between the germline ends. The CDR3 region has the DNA TGTGCCAGCAGCTTATCTGAGAACGAGCAGTACTTC. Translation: CASSLSENEQYF.

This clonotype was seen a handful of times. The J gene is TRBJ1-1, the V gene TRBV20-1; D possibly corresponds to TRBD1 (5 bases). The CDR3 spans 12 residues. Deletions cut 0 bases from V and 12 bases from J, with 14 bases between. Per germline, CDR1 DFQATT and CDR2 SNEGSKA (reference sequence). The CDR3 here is CSARDKGPRSFF. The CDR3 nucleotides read TGCAGTGCTAGAGATAAGGGACCACGTTCTTTCTTT.

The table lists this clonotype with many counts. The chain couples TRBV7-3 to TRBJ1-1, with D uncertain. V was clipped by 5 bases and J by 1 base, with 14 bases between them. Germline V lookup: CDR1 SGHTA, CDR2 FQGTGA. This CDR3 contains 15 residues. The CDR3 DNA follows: TGTGCCAGCAGCCCCGGGCCTCCTGGGAACACTGAAGCTTTCTTT. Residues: CASSPGPPGNTEAFF.

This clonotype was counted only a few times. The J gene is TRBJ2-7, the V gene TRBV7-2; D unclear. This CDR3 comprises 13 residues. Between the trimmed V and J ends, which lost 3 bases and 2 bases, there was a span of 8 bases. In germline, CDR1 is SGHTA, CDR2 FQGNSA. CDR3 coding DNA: TGTGCCAGCAGCTTGTCTTATACCTACGAGCAGTACTTC. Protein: CASSLSYTYEQYF.

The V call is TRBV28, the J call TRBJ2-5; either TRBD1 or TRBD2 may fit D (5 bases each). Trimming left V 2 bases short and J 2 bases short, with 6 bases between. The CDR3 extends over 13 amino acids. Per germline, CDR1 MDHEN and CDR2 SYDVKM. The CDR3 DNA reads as TGTGCCAGCAGTTTAGAGGGGCAAGAGACCCAGTACTTC. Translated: CASSLEGQETQYF. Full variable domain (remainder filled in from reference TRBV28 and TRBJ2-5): DVKVTQSSRYLVKRTGEKVFLECVQDMDHENMFWYRQDPGLGLRLIYFSYDVKMKEKGDIPEGYSVSREKKERFSLILESASTNQTSMYLCASSLEGQETQYFGPGTRLLVL.

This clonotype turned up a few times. This CDR3 reads CASSYRGTSGGKPYEQYF. The CDR3 nucleotides are TGTGCCAGCAGTTACCGAGGTACTAGCGGGGGTAAACCCTACGAGCAGTACTTC. This chain links TRBV6-5 with TRBJ2-7; 11 nucleotides align to TRBD2. Trimming removed 2 bases from V and 2 bases from J; junction bases left unmatched: 11. Germline lookup yields CDR1 MNHEY and CDR2 SVGAGI. The CDR3 has 18 residues.

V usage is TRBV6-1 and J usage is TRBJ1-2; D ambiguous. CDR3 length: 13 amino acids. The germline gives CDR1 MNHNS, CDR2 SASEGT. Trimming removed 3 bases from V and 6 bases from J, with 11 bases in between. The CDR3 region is CASSDLPGNGYTF. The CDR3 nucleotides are TGTGCCAGCAGTGACCTCCCGGGAAATGGCTACACCTTC.

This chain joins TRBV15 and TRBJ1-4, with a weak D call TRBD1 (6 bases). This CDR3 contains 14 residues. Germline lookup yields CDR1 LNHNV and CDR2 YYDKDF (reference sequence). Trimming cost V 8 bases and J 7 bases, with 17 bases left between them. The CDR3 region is CATGDGRGGEKLFF. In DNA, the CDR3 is TGTGCCACCGGTGACGGCAGAGGGGGTGAAAAACTGTTTTTT.

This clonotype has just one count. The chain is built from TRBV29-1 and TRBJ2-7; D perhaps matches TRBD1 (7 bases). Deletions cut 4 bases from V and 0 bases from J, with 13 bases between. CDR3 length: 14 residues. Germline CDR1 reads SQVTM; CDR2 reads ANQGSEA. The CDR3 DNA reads TGCAGCGTTGTGGGGGGACAGAGCTCCTACGAGCAGTACTTC. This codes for CSVVGGQSSYEQYF.

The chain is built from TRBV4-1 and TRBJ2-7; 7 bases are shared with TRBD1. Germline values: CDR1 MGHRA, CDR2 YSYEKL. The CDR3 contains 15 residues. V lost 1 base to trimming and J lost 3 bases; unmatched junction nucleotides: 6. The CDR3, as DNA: TGCGCCAGCAGCCAAGCGACAGGGTCTTTCTACGAGCAGTACTTC. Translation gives CASSQATGSFYEQYF.

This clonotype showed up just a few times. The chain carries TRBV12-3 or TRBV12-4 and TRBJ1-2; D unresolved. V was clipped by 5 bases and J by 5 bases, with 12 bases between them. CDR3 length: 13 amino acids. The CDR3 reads CASSPLGGYGYTF. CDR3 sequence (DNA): TGTGCCAGCAGTCCACTGGGTGGGTATGGCTACACCTTC.

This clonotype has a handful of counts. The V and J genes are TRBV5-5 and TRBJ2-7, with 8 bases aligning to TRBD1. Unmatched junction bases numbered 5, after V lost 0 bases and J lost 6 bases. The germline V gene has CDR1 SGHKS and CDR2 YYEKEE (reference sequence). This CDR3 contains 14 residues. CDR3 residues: CASSLVRTGLEQYF. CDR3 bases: TGTGCCAGCAGCTTGGTTCGGACAGGGCTCGAGCAGTACTTC.

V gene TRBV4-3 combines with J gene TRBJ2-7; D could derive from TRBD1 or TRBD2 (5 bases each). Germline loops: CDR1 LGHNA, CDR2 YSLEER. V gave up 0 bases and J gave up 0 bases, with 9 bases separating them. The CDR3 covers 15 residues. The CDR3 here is CASSQEEGSSYEQYF. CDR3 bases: TGCGCCAGCAGCCAAGAAGAGGGGAGCTCCTACGAGCAGTACTTC.

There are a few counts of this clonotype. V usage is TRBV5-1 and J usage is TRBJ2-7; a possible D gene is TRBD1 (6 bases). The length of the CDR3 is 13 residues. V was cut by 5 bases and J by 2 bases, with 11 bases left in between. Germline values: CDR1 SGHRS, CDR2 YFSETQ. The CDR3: CASSSDRTYEQYF. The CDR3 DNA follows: TGCGCCAGCAGTTCCGACAGGACCTACGAGCAGTACTTC.

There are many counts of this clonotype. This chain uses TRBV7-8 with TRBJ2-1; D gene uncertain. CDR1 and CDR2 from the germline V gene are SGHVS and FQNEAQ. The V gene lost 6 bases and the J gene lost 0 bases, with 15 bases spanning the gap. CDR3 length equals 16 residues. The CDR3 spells CASSLNRISSYNEQFF. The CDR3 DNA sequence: TGTGCCAGCAGTCTAAATAGAATTAGCTCCTACAATGAGCAGTTCTTC.

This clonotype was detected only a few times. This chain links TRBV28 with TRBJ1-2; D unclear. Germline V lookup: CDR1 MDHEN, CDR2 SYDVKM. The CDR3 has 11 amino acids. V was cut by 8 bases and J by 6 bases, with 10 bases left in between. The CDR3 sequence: CASSDGHGYTF. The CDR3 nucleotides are TGTGCCAGCTCTGACGGACATGGCTACACCTTC.

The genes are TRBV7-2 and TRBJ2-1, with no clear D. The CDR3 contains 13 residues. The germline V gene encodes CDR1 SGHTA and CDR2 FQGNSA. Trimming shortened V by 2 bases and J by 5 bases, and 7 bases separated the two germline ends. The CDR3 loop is CASSLIGNNEQFF. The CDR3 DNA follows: TGTGCCAGCAGCTTAATCGGTAACAATGAGCAGTTCTTC. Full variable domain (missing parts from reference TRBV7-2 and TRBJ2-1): GAGVSQSPSNKVTEKGKDVELRCDPISGHTALYWYRQSLGQGLEFLIYFQGNSAPDKSGLPSDRFSAERTGGSVSTLTIQRTQQEDSAVYLCASSLIGNNEQFFGPGTRLTVL.

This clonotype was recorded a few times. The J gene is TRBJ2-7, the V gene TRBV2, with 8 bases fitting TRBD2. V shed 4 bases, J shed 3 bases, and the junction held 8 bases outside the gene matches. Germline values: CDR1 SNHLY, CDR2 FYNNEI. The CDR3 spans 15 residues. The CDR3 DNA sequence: TGTGCCAGCAGTGTAACGCGGGGGGTTAACTACGAGCAGTACTTC. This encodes CASSVTRGVNYEQYF.

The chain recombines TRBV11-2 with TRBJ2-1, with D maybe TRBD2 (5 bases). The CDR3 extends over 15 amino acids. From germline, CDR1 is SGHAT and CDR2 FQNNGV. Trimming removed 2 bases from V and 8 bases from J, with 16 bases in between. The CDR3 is CASSLNPGGFDEQFF. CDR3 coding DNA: TGTGCCAGCAGCTTAAATCCCGGAGGATTCGATGAGCAGTTCTTC.

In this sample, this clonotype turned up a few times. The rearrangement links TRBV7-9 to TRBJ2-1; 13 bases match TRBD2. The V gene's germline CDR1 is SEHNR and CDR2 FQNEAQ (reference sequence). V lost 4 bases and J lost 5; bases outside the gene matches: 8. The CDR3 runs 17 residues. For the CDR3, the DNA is TGTGCCAGCAGCTCCCGGACTAGCGGGAGCTCTCACAATGAGCAGTTCTTC. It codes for CASSSRTSGSSHNEQFF.